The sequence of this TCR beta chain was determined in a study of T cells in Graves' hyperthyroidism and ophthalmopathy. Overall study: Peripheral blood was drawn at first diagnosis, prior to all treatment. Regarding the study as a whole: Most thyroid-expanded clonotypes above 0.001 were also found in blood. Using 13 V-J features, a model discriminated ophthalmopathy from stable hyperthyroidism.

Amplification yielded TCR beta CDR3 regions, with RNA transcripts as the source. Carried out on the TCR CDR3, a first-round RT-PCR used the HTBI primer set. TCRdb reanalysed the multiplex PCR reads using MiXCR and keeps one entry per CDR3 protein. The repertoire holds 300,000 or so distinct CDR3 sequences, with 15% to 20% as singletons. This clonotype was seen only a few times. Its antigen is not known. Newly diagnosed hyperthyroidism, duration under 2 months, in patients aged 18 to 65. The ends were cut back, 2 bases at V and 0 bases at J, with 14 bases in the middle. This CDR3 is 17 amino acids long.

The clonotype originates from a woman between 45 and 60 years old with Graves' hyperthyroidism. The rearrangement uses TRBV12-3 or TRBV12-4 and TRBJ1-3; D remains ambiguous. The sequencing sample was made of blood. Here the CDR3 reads CASSLPHLGISGNTIYF. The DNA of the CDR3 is TGTGCCAGCAGTTTACCCCATTTGGGGATCTCTGGAAACACCATATATTTT.